A selection of T cell receptor beta chains follows, all from one sample in a study of blood T cell repertoires in COVID-19. Only in-frame clones appear in the TCRdb table, and some are missing; sequencing was by immunoSEQ multiplex PCR. This sample has about 160,000 clones, with under 85% found just once. Sequenced input: peripheral blood. Receptor source: a woman of 80 years or more with acute or convalescent COVID-19. CDR3s include the opening cysteine and the closing phenylalanine or tryptophan. D genes are given only for firm matches. Clone sizes are given selectively: once, few, many, or a class where the clone is expanded.

D gene: NA
V gene: TRBV27
clone size: NA
J gene: TRBJ1-2
CDR3 protein: CATQHIAGYTF
CDR3 DNA: TGTGCCACCCAGCACATAGCTGGCTACACCTTC

D gene: NA
V gene: TRBV7-9
clone size: NA
J gene: TRBJ2-6
CDR3 protein: CASLVAGAPSGANVLTF
CDR3 DNA: TGTGCCAGTCTAGTGGCGGGGGCCCCCTCTGGGGCCAACGTCCTGACTTTC

D gene: TRBD2
V gene: TRBV6-6
clone size: NA
J gene: TRBJ2-7
CDR3 protein: CASSFGGGFSYEQYF
CDR3 DNA: TGTGCCAGCAGTTTCGGCGGGGGGTTCTCCTACGAGCAGTACTTC

D gene: TRBD1
V gene: TRBV7-6
clone size: few
J gene: TRBJ1-6
CDR3 protein: CASSLRDRNNSPLHF
CDR3 DNA: TGTGCCAGCAGCCTACGGGACAGAAATAATTCACCCCTCCACTTT

D gene: NA
V gene: TRBV27
clone size: NA
J gene: TRBJ1-4
CDR3 protein: CASSSRVGWGSEKLFF
CDR3 DNA: TGTGCCAGCAGCTCCAGGGTGGGATGGGGTAGTGAAAAACTGTTTTTT

D gene: TRBD2
V gene: TRBV7-2
clone size: NA
J gene: TRBJ2-1
CDR3 protein: CASSFGSGGVYNEQFF
CDR3 DNA: TGTGCCAGCAGCTTTGGAAGCGGGGGGGTGTACAATGAGCAGTTCTTC

D gene: TRBD1
V gene: TRBV19
clone size: NA
J gene: TRBJ1-5
CDR3 protein: CASSIVTGGNQPQHF
CDR3 DNA: TGTGCCAGTAGTATAGTAACAGGGGGCAATCAGCCCCAGCATTTT

D gene: NA
V gene: TRBV7-8
clone size: NA
J gene: TRBJ2-5
CDR3 protein: CASSSTRAVLETQYF
CDR3 DNA: TGTGCCAGCAGCTCGACTCGAGCGGTACTTGAGACCCAGTACTTC

D gene: NA
V gene: TRBV7-3
clone size: NA
J gene: TRBJ1-3
CDR3 protein: CASSPGSPGNTIYF
CDR3 DNA: TGTGCCAGCAGCCCAGGGTCCCCTGGAAACACCATATATTTT

D gene: TRBD2
V gene: TRBV10-3
clone size: NA
J gene: TRBJ2-6
CDR3 protein: CATGGGRGRSGANVLTF
CDR3 DNA: TGTGCCACCGGGGGGGGGCGTGGTAGGTCTGGGGCCAACGTCCTGACTTTC

D gene: NA
V gene: TRBV6-6
clone size: once
J gene: TRBJ1-2
CDR3 protein: CASSRTGTHQYGYTF
CDR3 DNA: TGTGCCAGCAGCCGCACCGGGACACACCAATATGGCTACACCTTC

D gene: TRBD1
V gene: TRBV5-8
clone size: NA
J gene: TRBJ1-1
CDR3 protein: CASSLIPQGSTEAFF
CDR3 DNA: TGTGCCAGCAGCTTGATTCCACAGGGGAGCACTGAAGCTTTCTTT

D gene: NA
V gene: TRBV3-1/TRBV3-2
clone size: NA
J gene: TRBJ2-3
CDR3 protein: CASSHREYTDTQYF
CDR3 DNA: TGTGCCAGCAGCCATCGGGAATACACAGATACGCAGTATTTT

D gene: NA
V gene: TRBV19
clone size: NA
J gene: TRBJ1-6
CDR3 protein: CASSPRQVSPLHF
CDR3 DNA: TGTGCCAGTAGTCCCCGACAGGTTTCACCCCTCCACTTT

D gene: TRBD1
V gene: TRBV24-1
clone size: NA
J gene: TRBJ2-6
CDR3 protein: CATSSSDRGQAGANVLTF
CDR3 DNA: TGTGCCACCAGTTCCTCGGACAGGGGTCAGGCTGGGGCCAACGTCCTGACTTTC

D gene: TRBD1
V gene: TRBV7-3
clone size: NA
J gene: TRBJ2-2
CDR3 protein: CASSLSTAGGNTGELFF
CDR3 DNA: TGTGCCAGCAGCCTTTCGACCGCAGGGGGAAACACCGGGGAGCTGTTTTTT

D gene: NA
V gene: TRBV5-6
clone size: few
J gene: TRBJ1-1
CDR3 protein: CASSNRVRVTTEAFF
CDR3 DNA: TGTGCCAGCAGCAACAGGGTCCGGGTGACCACTGAAGCTTTCTTT

D gene: TRBD1
V gene: TRBV2
clone size: NA
J gene: TRBJ1-2
CDR3 protein: CASSERDRGFYGYTF
CDR3 DNA: TGTGCCAGCAGTGAGAGGGACAGAGGATTCTATGGCTACACCTTC

D gene: NA
V gene: TRBV15
clone size: NA
J gene: TRBJ1-2
CDR3 protein: CATSRDNGGRDYGYTF
CDR3 DNA: TGTGCCACCAGCAGAGATAACGGCGGCAGGGACTATGGCTACACCTTC

D gene: TRBD1
V gene: TRBV6-2/TRBV6-3
clone size: NA
J gene: TRBJ1-2
CDR3 protein: CASSYDRDREATWYGYTF
CDR3 DNA: TGTGCCAGCAGTTACGATCGGGACAGGGAAGCTACGTGGTATGGCTACACCTTC

D gene: NA
V gene: TRBV7-2
clone size: NA
J gene: TRBJ2-1
CDR3 protein: CASSLGGQLNEQFF
CDR3 DNA: TGTGCCAGCAGCTTAGGAGGACAACTTAATGAGCAGTTCTTC

D gene: NA
V gene: TRBV7-8
clone size: NA
J gene: TRBJ2-1
CDR3 protein: CASSPSGGEQFF
CDR3 DNA: TGTGCCAGCAGCCCCTCCGGAGGTGAGCAGTTCTTC

D gene: NA
V gene: TRBV6-5
clone size: NA
J gene: TRBJ1-2
CDR3 protein: CASSYQGDGYTF
CDR3 DNA: TGTGCCAGCAGTTATCAAGGGGATGGCTACACCTTC

D gene: TRBD1
V gene: TRBV14
clone size: NA
J gene: TRBJ2-1
CDR3 protein: CASSLRDRQFF
CDR3 DNA: TGTGCCAGCAGCCTCCGGGACAGACAGTTCTTC

D gene: NA
V gene: TRBV5-1
clone size: once
J gene: TRBJ2-3
CDR3 protein: CASSLGSGFSQDTQYF
CDR3 DNA: TGCGCCAGCAGCTTGGGGTCCGGGTTCTCCCAAGATACGCAGTATTTT

D gene: NA
V gene: TRBV5-1
clone size: NA
J gene: TRBJ1-1
CDR3 protein: CASSLYGGLTEAFF
CDR3 DNA: TGCGCCAGCAGCTTGTACGGGGGATTGACTGAAGCTTTCTTT

D gene: TRBD2
V gene: TRBV5-1
clone size: NA
J gene: TRBJ2-3
CDR3 protein: CASSLGGGLTSGSNLGADTQYF
CDR3 DNA: TGCGCCAGCAGCTTGGGTGGGGGCCTGACTAGCGGGAGTAACCTTGGCGCAGATACGCAGTATTTT

D gene: TRBD1
V gene: TRBV2
clone size: NA
J gene: TRBJ1-6
CDR3 protein: CASSLGQTYNSPLHF
CDR3 DNA: TGTGCCAGCAGTTTGGGACAGACCTATAATTCACCCCTCCACTTT

D gene: NA
V gene: TRBV7-2
clone size: NA
J gene: TRBJ1-1
CDR3 protein: CASSSMAGMSTEAFF
CDR3 DNA: TGTGCCAGCAGCTCCATGGCAGGGATGAGCACTGAAGCTTTCTTT

D gene: NA
V gene: TRBV24-1
clone size: NA
J gene: TRBJ2-1
CDR3 protein: CATSDFGKGNEQFF
CDR3 DNA: TGTGCCACCAGTGATTTCGGGAAAGGCAATGAGCAGTTCTTC

D gene: TRBD1
V gene: TRBV6-6
clone size: NA
J gene: TRBJ2-7
CDR3 protein: CASTTGTVYEQYF
CDR3 DNA: TGTGCCAGCACGACCGGGACAGTATACGAGCAGTACTTC

D gene: NA
V gene: TRBV10-3
clone size: NA
J gene: TRBJ2-6
CDR3 protein: CAISNRRGTGANVLTF
CDR3 DNA: TGTGCCATCAGTAACCGGCGGGGAACTGGGGCCAACGTCCTGACTTTC

D gene: TRBD1
V gene: TRBV7-9
clone size: few
J gene: TRBJ1-2
CDR3 protein: CASSPGPGGYGYTF
CDR3 DNA: TGTGCCAGCAGCCCGGGCCCAGGGGGCTATGGCTACACCTTC

D gene: NA
V gene: TRBV3-1/TRBV3-2
clone size: NA
J gene: TRBJ2-1
CDR3 protein: CASSQGRIQFF
CDR3 DNA: TGTGCCAGCAGCCAAGGGAGGATCCAGTTCTTC

D gene: NA
V gene: TRBV6-5
clone size: NA
J gene: TRBJ1-4
CDR3 protein: CASRRSGLGEKLFF
CDR3 DNA: TGTGCCAGCAGGAGGAGTGGGTTGGGTGAAAAACTGTTTTTT

D gene: NA
V gene: TRBV5-6
clone size: NA
J gene: TRBJ1-3
CDR3 protein: CASSLGATQGNTIYF
CDR3 DNA: TGTGCCAGCAGCTTGGGAGCGACGCAAGGAAACACCATATATTTT

D gene: NA
V gene: TRBV2
clone size: NA
J gene: TRBJ1-5
CDR3 protein: CASSAGFGNQPQHF
CDR3 DNA: TGTGCCAGCAGTGCAGGGTTTGGCAATCAGCCCCAGCATTTT

D gene: TRBD1
V gene: TRBV5-1
clone size: NA
J gene: TRBJ2-7
CDR3 protein: CASSARQGKGVEQYF
CDR3 DNA: TGCGCCAGCAGCGCCAGACAGGGGAAAGGAGTCGAGCAGTACTTC

D gene: TRBD1
V gene: TRBV15
clone size: NA
J gene: TRBJ1-2
CDR3 protein: CATSLDRAVYGYTF
CDR3 DNA: TGTGCCACCAGCCTAGACAGGGCCGTGTATGGCTACACCTTC

D gene: NA
V gene: TRBV19
clone size: NA
J gene: TRBJ1-2
CDR3 protein: CASSPGGDYGYTF
CDR3 DNA: TGTGCCAGTAGCCCTGGAGGGGACTATGGCTACACCTTC

D gene: TRBD1
V gene: TRBV18
clone size: NA
J gene: TRBJ1-1
CDR3 protein: CASSPRQGSTEAFF
CDR3 DNA: TGTGCCAGCTCACCCCGACAGGGAAGTACTGAAGCTTTCTTT

D gene: NA
V gene: TRBV7-9
clone size: NA
J gene: TRBJ1-4
CDR3 protein: CASSTGLATNEKLFF
CDR3 DNA: TGTGCCAGCAGCACAGGCCTTGCAACTAATGAAAAACTGTTTTTT

D gene: TRBD1
V gene: TRBV7-9
clone size: NA
J gene: TRBJ2-7
CDR3 protein: CASSLALGQGGDEQYF
CDR3 DNA: TGTGCCAGCAGCTTAGCGCTAGGACAGGGGGGTGACGAGCAGTACTTC

D gene: TRBD1
V gene: TRBV5-1
clone size: NA
J gene: TRBJ1-1
CDR3 protein: CASSHGQGSLSTEAFF
CDR3 DNA: TGCGCCAGCAGCCACGGACAGGGGTCTTTGAGCACTGAAGCTTTCTTT

D gene: NA
V gene: TRBV6-5
clone size: NA
J gene: TRBJ1-5
CDR3 protein: CASRGPNQPQHF
CDR3 DNA: TGTGCCAGCAGGGGCCCAAATCAGCCCCAGCATTTT

D gene: TRBD1
V gene: TRBV6-5
clone size: NA
J gene: TRBJ1-1
CDR3 protein: CASSYSMRGGAEAFF
CDR3 DNA: TGTGCCAGCAGTTACTCGATGAGAGGGGGCGCTGAAGCTTTCTTT